What follows are 21 T cell receptor beta chains derived from one specimen sequenced in a study of CD8+ T cells in alopecia areata. Treatment meaning: oral pan-JAK inhibitor, 5-10 mg twice daily. RNA extraction was followed by reverse transcription into cDNA, which acted as the sequencing template. The protocol was immunoSEQ multiplex PCR, while the TCRdb copy is restricted to in-frame clones and leaves out a portion. The table lists about 190,000 clones, roughly 66% of them singletons. Sequencing used CD4+ T cells sorted from blood, obtained at week 24, from a patient treated with tofacitinib. The source of these receptors is a human donor with alopecia areata.

This clone was detected a few times. The genes are TRBV7-9 and TRBJ2-7; possible D gene TRBD1, 6 bases. Germline V CDR1 and CDR2: SEHNR, FQNEAQ (reference sequence). Between the trimmed V and J ends, which lost 5 bases and 4 bases, there was a span of 18 bases. This CDR3 region has 15 residues. CDR3: CASSPEGHHRYEQYF. The CDR3 region has the DNA TGTGCCAGCAGCCCTGAGGGACATCATCGGTACGAGCAGTACTTC.

The chain couples TRBV7-8 to TRBJ2-6; tentative D call: TRBD1 (6 bases). Looked up from germline, CDR1 is SGHVS and CDR2 is FQNEAQ. This CDR3 is 17 amino acids long. V was trimmed by 0 bases and J by 2 bases, leaving 11 bases between them. CDR3 in DNA: TGTGCCAGCAGCTTAGCGGTAGGGGGAACTGGGGCCAACGTCCTGACTTTC. Its translation is CASSLAVGGTGANVLTF.

The chain is built from TRBV9 and TRBJ1-1; possibly TRBD1 for D (5 bases). Germline CDR1 is SGDLS and CDR2 is YYNGEE. The CDR3 spans 15 residues. V gave up 5 bases and J gave up 0 bases, with 14 bases separating them. The CDR3 region has the DNA TGTGCCAGCAGACCCGGACACCAAGTGAACACTGAAGCTTTCTTT. As protein: CASRPGHQVNTEAFF.

This clone was counted once. V is TRBV30 and J is TRBJ2-7, with 7 bases that match TRBD2. CDR3 length: 12 residues. In germline, CDR1 is GTSNPN, CDR2 SVGIG (reference sequence). V lost 1 base, J lost 3 bases, and 0 bases stayed unmatched. The CDR3 reads CAWSGGGYEQYF. CDR3 coding DNA: TGTGCCTGGAGTGGGGGGGGCTACGAGCAGTACTTC.

The chain employs TRBV30 and TRBJ1-1; 9 bases map to TRBD1. The V gene end was trimmed by 7 bases and the J gene end by 4 bases; junction bases not matched to a gene: 7. Germline loops: CDR1 GTSNPN, CDR2 SVGIG (reference sequence). There are 13 residues in the CDR3. CDR3 in amino acids: CASGTGTLTEAFF. CDR3 DNA: TGTGCCTCCGGGACAGGGACCCTCACTGAAGCTTTCTTT.

This clone was seen a handful of times. The rearrangement uses TRBV10-3 and TRBJ1-5; a possible D gene is TRBD1 (6 bases). This CDR3 is built from 17 residues. V shed 3 bases and J shed 1 base, with 16 bases lying between them. Germline CDR1 and CDR2: ENHRY and SYGVKD. The CDR3: CAISEIFRGQSNQPQHF. CDR3 in DNA: TGTGCCATCAGTGAAATATTTCGTGGACAGAGCAATCAGCCCCAGCATTTT.

This clone was observed a single time. This chain connects TRBV18 to TRBJ2-7, with D perhaps TRBD2 (6 bases). V lost 5 bases and J 3 bases, leaving 17 bases between the germline ends. The CDR3 covers 15 residues. Germline V gene data show CDR1 as KGHSH and CDR2 as LQKENI. DNA for the CDR3: TGTGCCAGCTCATCCGGGGGAGTGGACGGCTACGAGCAGTACTTC. As protein: CASSSGGVDGYEQYF.

This chain's CDR3 is CASSPPGRGYNSPLHF. CDR3 in DNA: TGTGCCAGCAGCCCTCCGGGTAGGGGTTATAATTCACCCCTCCACTTT. This sequence joins TRBV7-2 and TRBJ1-6; tentatively, D is TRBD1 (5 bases). Trimming left V 5 bases short and J 4 bases short, with 15 bases between. The CDR3 is 16 amino acids. Germline CDR1 and CDR2: SGHTA and FQGNSA.

In this sample, this clone turned up once. This rearrangement joins TRBV7-2 to TRBJ1-2; 10 nucleotides line up with TRBD1. The CDR3 has 15 residues. Germline CDR1 is SGHTA and CDR2 is FQGNSA. V lost 2 bases and J lost 8; bases outside the gene matches: 8. The CDR3 reads CASSLWGTGVEGYTF. CDR3 sequence (DNA): TGTGCCAGCAGCTTATGGGGGACAGGGGTTGAAGGCTACACCTTC. The variable domain in full, with the rest retrieved from reference TRBV7-2 and TRBJ1-2, is GAGVSQSPSNKVTEKGKDVELRCDPISGHTALYWYRQSLGQGLEFLIYFQGNSAPDKSGLPSDRFSAERTGGSVSTLTIQRTQQEDSAVYLCASSLWGTGVEGYTFGSGTRLTVV.

This chain links TRBV5-6 with TRBJ2-1; D is perhaps TRBD2 (5 bases). V dropped 4 bases and J dropped 7 bases, with 15 bases sitting between them. The CDR3 is 14 residues long. Per the germline V gene, CDR1 is SGHDT and CDR2 is YYEEEE. CDR3 sequence (DNA): TGTGCCAGCAGCCGTTACGGCCCGGGAAATGAGCAGTTCTTC. Amino acids: CASSRYGPGNEQFF.

This clone was observed a handful of times. This sample includes further DNA sequences coding for the same CDR3. The rearrangement uses TRBV4-3 and TRBJ1-6; D unclear. The CDR3 is 14 amino acids. The ends were cut back, 1 base at V and 5 bases at J, with 6 bases in the middle. Germline lookup yields CDR1 LGHNA and CDR2 YSLEER. The DNA of the CDR3 is TGCGCCAGCAGCCAAGTCGGAGATAATTCACCCCTCCACTTT. As protein: CASSQVGDNSPLHF.

This chain links TRBV7-2 with TRBJ2-7, with 7 bases lining up with TRBD2. The CDR3 loop spans 16 amino acids. With V trimmed by 1 base and J by 3 bases, 9 bases remained unmatched. From germline, CDR1 is SGHTA and CDR2 FQGNSA. CDR3: CASSLDRSSGGYEQYF. The CDR3 DNA sequence: TGTGCCAGCAGCTTAGATCGGTCTAGCGGAGGCTACGAGCAGTACTTC.

This clone was detected ten times or more. The V gene is TRBV4-3, the J gene TRBJ2-3; D gene ambiguous. V was cut by 0 bases and J by 6 bases, with 13 bases left in between. This CDR3 has 15 residues. Looked up from germline, CDR1 is LGHNA and CDR2 is YSLEER. CDR3: CASSQDLTKADTQYF. The DNA for the CDR3 is TGCGCCAGCAGCCAAGATCTCACCAAGGCCGATACGCAGTATTTT.

This clone appeared a few times. The chain has TRBV7-9 and TRBJ2-1; D is undetermined. Trimming took off 5 bases at V and 10 bases at J, with 18 bases between the two ends. There are 14 residues in the CDR3. Germline-derived CDR1 and CDR2 are SEHNR and FQNEAQ (reference sequence). This chain's CDR3 is CASSPTTSAQEQFF. The CDR3 DNA reads TGTGCCAGCAGCCCAACGACCTCGGCTCAGGAGCAGTTCTTC.

About this clone itself: Since a far larger clone is one base different, this is likely a read error. J is TRBJ2-7 and V is TRBV11-3; D ambiguous. The CDR3 is 12 amino acids. Germline values: CDR1 SGHNT, CDR2 YENEEA. The V end was cut by 0 bases, the J end by 4 bases, with 4 bases between. CDR3: CASSLEGYEQYF. The CDR3 nucleotides are TGTGCCAGCAGCTTAGAGGGGTACGAGCAGTACTTC.

The gene calls are TRBV5-1 and TRBJ2-1; D is perhaps TRBD1 (5 bases). The germline CDR1 and CDR2 sequences are SGHRS and YFSETQ. The CDR3 is 17 residues long. Deletions cut 2 bases from V and 0 bases from J, with 15 bases between. DNA for the CDR3: TGCGCCAGCAGCTTAGGACATCTCGCGAGCTCCTACAATGAGCAGTTCTTC. Its protein product is CASSLGHLASSYNEQFF.

Only a few counts were recorded for this clone. This rearrangement joins TRBV4-1 to TRBJ1-1; unclear D gene. Trimming removed 0 bases from V and 8 bases from J, with 7 bases in between. Germline CDR1 is MGHRA and CDR2 is YSYEKL. The CDR3 covers 12 residues. CDR3 loop: CASSQELGEAFF. The CDR3 bases are TGCGCCAGCAGCCAAGAATTGGGGGAAGCTTTCTTT.

This clone was counted a few times. The chain joins TRBV6-5 to TRBJ2-7; possible D gene TRBD2, 6 bases. Trimming stripped 6 bases from V and 1 base from J, with 16 bases between. The CDR3 has 15 residues. Germline lookup yields CDR1 MNHEY and CDR2 SVGAGI. As DNA, the CDR3 is TGTGCCAGCAGGGAGACGGCGGGGAGATCCTACGAGCAGTACTTC. The encoded protein is CASRETAGRSYEQYF.

This clone was detected only a few times. This chain uses TRBV30 with TRBJ1-5; perhaps TRBD1 as D (5 bases). Germline assignment: CDR1 GTSNPN and CDR2 SVGIG (reference sequence). The CDR3 spans 14 residues. With 4 bases removed from V and 2 bases from J, the gap between germline ends came to 12 bases. In nucleotides, the CDR3 is TGTGCCTGGAAGGGGCAGGATGGCAATCAGCCCCAGCATTTT. This gives the protein CAWKGQDGNQPQHF.

The chain has TRBV30 and TRBJ1-4; 7 bases align to TRBD1. J was trimmed by 10 bases and V by 2 bases; bases with no gene match: 7. There are 13 residues in the CDR3. Germline V gene data show CDR1 as GTSNPN and CDR2 as SVGIG (reference sequence). CDR3: CAWSWAAGGKLFF. CDR3 nucleotides: TGTGCCTGGAGTTGGGCCGCAGGGGGAAAACTGTTTTTT.

Remarks on this clone: The sample contains more than one DNA sequence encoding this CDR3. The J gene is TRBJ1-1, the V gene TRBV29-1, with a weak D call TRBD1 (5 bases). The CDR3 length is 14 residues. V lost 3 bases, J lost 0 bases, and 11 bases lay in between. CDR1 is SQVTM and CDR2 is ANQGSEA in the germline V gene. The CDR3 region is CSVEGRAMNTEAFF. As DNA, the CDR3 is TGCAGCGTTGAGGGCAGGGCCATGAACACTGAAGCTTTCTTT.